This T cell receptor beta chain is drawn from a study of Ad26.COV2.S vaccination and SARS-CoV-2 variants. Looking at the study overall: The vaccine Ad26.COV2.S was put into the muscle once, or twice with 56 days between. Study observations and caveats: Greater spike-specific TCR breadth was seen in vaccine recipients than in placebo recipients. Vaccine and placebo recipients had comparable breadth of non-spike TCRs.

The CDR3 extends over 19 amino acids. Germline V gene sequence: CDR1 SGHRS, CDR2 YFSETQ. V shed 4 bases, J shed 1 base, and the junction held 17 bases outside the gene matches. The treatment denotes: over 15 received Ad26.COV2.S at low or high dose, single or two shots; 5 received placebo; per-sample allocation not given. The samples were gathered on day 63 after the first injection of vaccine or placebo. In regard to this clone: Its specificity is not known.

Some clones are missing from TCRdb's copy, which holds only in-frame ones; the method was immunoSEQ multiplex PCR. The data hold roughly 350,000 clones, with around 88% observed a single time. This receptor was taken from a person aged 18 to 59 who received the Ad26.COV2.S COVID-19 vaccine or a placebo. The input for sequencing was peripheral blood, taken in a trial of Ad26.COV2.S vaccine versus placebo. This chain links TRBV5-1 with TRBJ2-7; 10 bases match TRBD1. The CDR3 bases are TGCGCCAGCAGCCCGGTAGGGACAGGGGAATCAGTTTCTTCCTACGAGCAGTACTTC. The encoded protein is CASSPVGTGESVSSYEQYF.